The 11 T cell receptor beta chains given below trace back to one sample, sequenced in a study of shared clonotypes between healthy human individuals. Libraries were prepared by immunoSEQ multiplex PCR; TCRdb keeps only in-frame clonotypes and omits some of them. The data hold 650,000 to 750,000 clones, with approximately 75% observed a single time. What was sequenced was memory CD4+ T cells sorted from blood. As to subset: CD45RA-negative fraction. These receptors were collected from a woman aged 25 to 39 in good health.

The CDR3, as DNA: TGTGCCAGCAGTGATGCCGGGACACCATATCAGCCCCAGCATTTT. It encodes CASSDAGTPYQPQHF. The V gene is TRBV25-1, the J gene TRBJ1-5, with a possible D match to TRBD1 (6 bases). Trimming removed 3 bases from V and 5 bases from J, with 14 bases in between. The CDR3 spans 15 residues. In germline, CDR1 is MGHDK, CDR2 SYGVNS.

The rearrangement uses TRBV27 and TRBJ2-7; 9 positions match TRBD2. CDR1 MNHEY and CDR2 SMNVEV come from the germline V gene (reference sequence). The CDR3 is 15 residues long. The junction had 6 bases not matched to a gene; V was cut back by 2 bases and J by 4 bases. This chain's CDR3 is CASSLRHLAGYEQYF. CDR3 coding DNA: TGTGCCAGCAGTTTACGGCACCTAGCGGGATACGAGCAGTACTTC.

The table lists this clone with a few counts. CDR3 sequence: CSGERNYEQYF. Here the CDR3 DNA reads TGCAGTGGTGAGCGAAACTACGAGCAGTACTTC. The chain is built from TRBV20-1 and TRBJ2-7; D gene unclear. CDR3 length equals 11 residues. Trimming removed 7 bases at V and 3 bases at J, with 10 bases between. From germline, CDR1 is DFQATT and CDR2 SNEGSKA (reference sequence).

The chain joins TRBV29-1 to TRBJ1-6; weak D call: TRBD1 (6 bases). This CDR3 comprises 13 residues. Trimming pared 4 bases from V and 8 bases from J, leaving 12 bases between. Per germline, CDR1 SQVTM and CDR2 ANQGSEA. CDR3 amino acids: CSVGETGDSPLHF. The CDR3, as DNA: TGCAGCGTTGGAGAGACAGGCGATTCACCCCTCCACTTT.

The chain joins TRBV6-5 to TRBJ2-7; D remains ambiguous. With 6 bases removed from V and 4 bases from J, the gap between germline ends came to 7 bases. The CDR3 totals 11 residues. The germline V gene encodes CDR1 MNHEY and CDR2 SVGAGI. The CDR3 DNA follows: TGTGCCAGCAGCAACTATTACGAGCAGTACTTC. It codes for CASSNYYEQYF.

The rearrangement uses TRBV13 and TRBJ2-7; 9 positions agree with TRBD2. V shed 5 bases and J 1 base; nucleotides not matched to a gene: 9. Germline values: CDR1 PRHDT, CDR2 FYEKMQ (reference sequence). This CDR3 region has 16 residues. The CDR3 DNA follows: TGTGCCAGCAGCCAACGTACTAGCGGGCCATCCTACGAGCAGTACTTC. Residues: CASSQRTSGPSYEQYF.

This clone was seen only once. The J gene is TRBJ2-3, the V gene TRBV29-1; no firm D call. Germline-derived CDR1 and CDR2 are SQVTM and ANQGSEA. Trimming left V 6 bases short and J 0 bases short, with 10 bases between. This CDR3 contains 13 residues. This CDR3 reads CSVRSASTDTQYF. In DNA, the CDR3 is TGCAGCGTCAGGAGTGCTAGCACAGATACGCAGTATTTT.

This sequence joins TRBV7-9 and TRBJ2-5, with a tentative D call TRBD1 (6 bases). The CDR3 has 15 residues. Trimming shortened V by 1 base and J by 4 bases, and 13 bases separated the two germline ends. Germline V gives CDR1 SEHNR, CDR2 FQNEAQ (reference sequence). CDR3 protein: CASSLGRAGAETQYF. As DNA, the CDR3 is TGTGCCAGCAGCTTAGGAAGGGCAGGGGCAGAGACCCAGTACTTC.

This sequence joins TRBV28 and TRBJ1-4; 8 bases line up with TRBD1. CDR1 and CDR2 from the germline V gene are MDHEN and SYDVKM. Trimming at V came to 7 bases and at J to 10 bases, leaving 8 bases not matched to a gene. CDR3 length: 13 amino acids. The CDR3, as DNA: TGTGCCAGCATGGTACAGGGGGTTGGAAAACTGTTTTTT. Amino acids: CASMVQGVGKLFF.

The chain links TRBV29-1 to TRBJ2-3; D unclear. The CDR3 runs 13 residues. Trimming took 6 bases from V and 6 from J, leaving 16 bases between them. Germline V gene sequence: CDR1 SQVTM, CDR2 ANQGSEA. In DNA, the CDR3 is TGCAGCGTATATTGGGCCAGGACGGATACGCAGTATTTT. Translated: CSVYWARTDTQYF.

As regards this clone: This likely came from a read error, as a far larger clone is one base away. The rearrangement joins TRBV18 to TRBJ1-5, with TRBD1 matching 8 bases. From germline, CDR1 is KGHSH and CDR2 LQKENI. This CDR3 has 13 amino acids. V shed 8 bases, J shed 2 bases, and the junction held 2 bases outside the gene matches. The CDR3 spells CASTGQGNQPQHF. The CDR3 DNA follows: TGTGCCAGCACGGGACAGGGCAATCAGCCCCAGCATTTT.